This record looks at one T cell receptor (beta chain) sequence and its context. Patients from Seattle were sampled longitudinally, starting during active infection. The data are from a study of blood T cell repertoires in COVID-19. Study background: Spain, Italy and the United States supplied samples that represented acute and convalescent COVID-19. T cells, B-cell-depleted T cells, or PBMCs provided the cDNA or gDNA that served as material.

Source study methods: For nucleated cells, counts were estimated from reference gene primer amplification. Assay: immunoSEQ multiplex PCR; the TCRdb copy retains only in-frame clones and omits some. V and J calls plus clone size are reproduced from that table; the DNA served to infer D and trimming. In the table there are over 450,000 clones, roughly 87% of which are singletons. The source is a man between 18 and 29 years old with COVID-19, enrolled during active disease. The sequenced sample was peripheral blood.

The CDR3 DNA is TGTGCCATCAGTGCCGAACTCCGGGACAGGAAAAATGGCTACACCTTC. Residues: CAISAELRDRKNGYTF. This chain joins TRBV10-3 and TRBJ1-2; 8 positions agree with TRBD1. The V and J ends lost 4 bases and 6 bases, in that order; junction bases with no gene match: 13. There are 16 residues in the CDR3. Looked up from germline, CDR1 is ENHRY and CDR2 is SYGVKD.